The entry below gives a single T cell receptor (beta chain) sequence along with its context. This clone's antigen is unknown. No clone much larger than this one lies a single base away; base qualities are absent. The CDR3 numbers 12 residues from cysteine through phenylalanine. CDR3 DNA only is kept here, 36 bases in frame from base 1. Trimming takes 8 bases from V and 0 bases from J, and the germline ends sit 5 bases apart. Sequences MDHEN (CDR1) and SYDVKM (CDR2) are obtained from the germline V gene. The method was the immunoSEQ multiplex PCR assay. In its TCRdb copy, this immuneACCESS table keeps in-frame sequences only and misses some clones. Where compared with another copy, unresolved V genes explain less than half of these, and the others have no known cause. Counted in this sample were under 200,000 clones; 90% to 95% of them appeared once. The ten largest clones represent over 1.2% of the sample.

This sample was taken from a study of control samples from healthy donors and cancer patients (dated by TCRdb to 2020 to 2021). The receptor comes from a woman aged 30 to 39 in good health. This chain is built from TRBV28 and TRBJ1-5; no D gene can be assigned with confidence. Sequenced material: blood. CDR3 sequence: CASFSSNQPQHF. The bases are TGTGCCAGCTTCAGTAGCAATCAGCCCCAGCATTTT.